The 8 T cell receptor beta chains below come from one sample, sequenced in a study of PD-1 blockade in classical Hodgkin lymphoma. Generated by immunoSEQ multiplex PCR, the TCRdb table keeps only in-frame clones and is missing some. The sample has some 20,000 clones; roughly three quarters are singletons. Described time point: cycle 4 day 1 (C4D1), after 6 weeks of nivolumab. Patients all relapsed after autologous stem cell transplantation, and there was variation in brentuximab vedotin exposure. The sequencing used peripheral blood mononuclear cells (PBMCs), collected before the fourth cycle of nivolumab. Receptors were obtained from a human donor with classical Hodgkin lymphoma.

The chain links TRBV5-1 to TRBJ2-7; 7 nucleotides line up with TRBD1. The germline gives CDR1 SGHRS, CDR2 YFSETQ. Losses at the gene ends were 4 bases for V and 4 bases for J; bases not matched to a gene: 5. The CDR3 runs to 13 residues. In DNA form, the CDR3 reads TGCGCCAGCAGCCCGCAGGGACAGTACGAGCAGTACTTC. Protein: CASSPQGQYEQYF. Based on the CDR3 plus reference TRBV5-1 and TRBJ2-7, the full variable domain is KAGVTQTPRYLIKTRGQQVTLSCSPISGHRSVSWYQQTPGQGLQFLFEYFSETQRNKGNFPGRFSGRQFSNSRSEMNVSTLELGDSALYLCASSPQGQYEQYFGPGTRLTVT.

J is TRBJ2-7 and V is TRBV19; maybe TRBD1 (5 bases). Trimming removed 3 bases at V and 8 bases at J, with 11 bases between. CDR1 and CDR2 (germline): LNHDA, SQIVND (reference sequence). The CDR3 has 12 residues. CDR3 protein: CASSMLDNQQYF. CDR3 DNA sequence: TGTGCCAGTAGTATGTTGGACAATCAGCAGTACTTC.

This clone was seen just once. The chain employs TRBV28 and TRBJ1-1; D remains ambiguous. Trimming stripped 4 bases from V and 1 base from J, with 7 bases between. CDR3 length: 13 amino acids. Looked up from germline, CDR1 is MDHEN and CDR2 is SYDVKM. The CDR3 here is CASSSYENTEAFF. The CDR3 DNA reads TGTGCCAGCAGTTCATACGAGAACACTGAAGCTTTCTTT.

The gene calls are TRBV28 and TRBJ2-5, with 11 bases lining up with TRBD1. J lost 5 bases, V lost 6 bases, and 8 bases had no gene match. The germline V gene encodes CDR1 MDHEN and CDR2 SYDVKM. This CDR3 has 15 amino acids. CDR3 DNA sequence: TGTGCCAGCAGCCCCGGGACAGGGGGTAGGGAGACCCAGTACTTC. Translation: CASSPGTGGRETQYF.

The rearrangement uses TRBV11-2 and TRBJ1-6, with D perhaps matching TRBD1 (5 bases). Trimming cost V 5 bases and J 7 bases, with 15 bases left between them. The CDR3 is made up of 15 amino acids. Germline CDR1 SGHAT, CDR2 FQNNGV. In DNA form, the CDR3 reads TGTGCCAGCAGCACCCTGGGGCAGATGAATTCACCCCTCCACTTT. This gives the protein CASSTLGQMNSPLHF.

The gene calls are TRBV19 and TRBJ2-7; D may correspond to TRBD1 or TRBD2 (6 bases each). V lost 4 bases and J 0 bases, leaving 22 bases between the germline ends. CDR3 length: 18 residues. CDR1 is LNHDA, CDR2 SQIVND, per germline (reference sequence). In DNA, the CDR3 is TGTGCCAGTAGTACGTTGGCCCTTTTGAGGGGGGACTCCTACGAGCAGTACTTC. Amino acids: CASSTLALLRGDSYEQYF.

Concerning this clone: One junction end does not reproduce the germline sequence, and a read error may be involved. The chain employs TRBV5-3 and TRBJ2-1; 8 nucleotides agree with TRBD2. TRBV5-3 is an ORF; its function is uncertain. The CDR3 spans 15 residues. CDR3 protein: CASSLVAGYNNEQFF. CDR3 nucleotides: TGTGCCAGCAGCTTGGTAGCGGGGTACAACAATGAGCAGTTCTTC.

In DNA, the CDR3 is TGTGCCAGCAGCACAACAGGGACCACTGAAGCTTTCTTT. The encoded protein is CASSTTGTTEAFF. The genes are TRBV6-5 and TRBJ1-1; D might be TRBD1 (6 bases). Germline CDR1 reads MNHEY; CDR2 reads SVGAGI. V was cut by 6 bases and J by 4 bases, with 12 bases left in between. The CDR3 totals 13 residues.